This T cell receptor beta chain was recorded in a study of CD8 T cells in ankylosing spondylitis. Findings and limits, study-wide: Clones linked to the disease showed a CD8+ phenotype. They occurred at relatively low frequencies in peripheral blood. Certain motif variants had earlier been reported in reactive arthritis synovial fluid and blood. Apparently characteristic of ankylosing spondylitis blood was a TCR beta motif (fewer than ten highly homologous variants). Within matched ankylosing spondylitis synovial fluid, disease-linked clones were reportedly significantly enriched.

This clonotype came up a few times. Its target is unknown. Trimming left V 2 bases short and J 7 bases short, with 15 bases between. CDR1 is SEHNR and CDR2 is FQNEAQ in the germline V gene (reference sequence). This CDR3 comprises 14 residues. Quantitative barcoded 5'-RACE was used to prepare TCR beta libraries. TCRdb recomputed calls from the 5' RACE reads with MiXCR, one row per CDR3 protein. Among 300,000 to 400,000 distinct CDR3 sequences listed, about 22% were seen once. This chain connects TRBV7-9 to TRBJ2-7; D may be TRBD2 (6 bases). Sequenced: blood, either unsorted or a sorted T cell fraction (not recorded which). The TCR originated in a male donor with ankylosing spondylitis. CDR3 in amino acids: CASSLRAGTGEQYF. The CDR3 DNA reads as TGTGCCAGCAGCTTAAGGGCGGGGACGGGTGAGCAGTACTTC.